These 17 T cell receptor beta chains share one sample of origin, sequenced in a study of spatial heterogeneity in lung cancer. In TCRdb, the 5' RACE reads were re-called with MiXCR into one record per CDR3 protein. The sample shows approximately 2,300 distinct CDR3 sequences, roughly 15% of them seen only once. As to time point: sample taken at primary tumor resection. No antigen has been assigned to these receptors. Study-wide results and caveats: For expanded intratumoral alpha and beta TCRs, counts tracked tumor mutation counts.

This specimen consisted of lung tumor tissue, obtained at surgery. The receptors originated from a male donor with early-stage non-small cell lung cancer.

The chain recombines TRBV25-1 with TRBJ1-1; 9 bases fit TRBD1. V was clipped by 6 bases and J by 3 bases; unmatched bases: 5. The CDR3 extends over 14 amino acids. The germline V gene encodes CDR1 MGHDK and CDR2 SYGVNS. CDR3 sequence (DNA): TGTGCCAGCAGCGGGGACAGGGAAGACACTGAAGCTTTCTTT. Translation gives CASSGDREDTEAFF. The variable domain in full, with the rest retrieved from reference TRBV25-1 and TRBJ1-1, is EADIYQTPRYLVIGTGKKITLECSQTMGHDKMYWYQQDPGMELHLIHYSYGVNSTEKGDLSSESTVSRIRTEHFPLTLESARPSHTSQYLCASSGDREDTEAFFGQGTRLTVV.

By sample share, this clonotype is large. This chain connects TRBV5-5 to TRBJ1-6; D is possibly TRBD1 (5 bases). In germline, CDR1 is SGHKS, CDR2 YYEKEE (reference sequence). The CDR3 contains 16 residues. V lost 4 bases to trimming and J lost 9 bases, with 20 bases between them. This CDR3 reads CASSPQGGTLGSPLHF. CDR3 coding DNA: TGTGCCAGCAGCCCACAAGGCGGGACCCTTGGTTCACCCCTCCACTTT. Full variable domain (rest looked up from reference TRBV5-5 and TRBJ1-6): DAGVTQSPTHLIKTRGQQVTLRCSPISGHKSVSWYQQVLGQGPQFIFQYYEKEERGRGNFPDRFSARQFPNYSSELNVNALLLGDSALYLCASSPQGGTLGSPLHFGNGTRLTVT.

This clonotype is deemed large. V gene TRBV18 combines with J gene TRBJ2-5, with D possibly being TRBD2 (8 bases). The CDR3 has 15 amino acids. Germline loops: CDR1 KGHSH, CDR2 LQKENI. V was shortened by 8 bases and J by 9 bases, with 25 bases between the two germline ends. The CDR3 is CASGPSARGTRAQYF. CDR3 DNA: TGTGCCAGCGGTCCCTCGGCCAGGGGGACTAGGGCCCAGTACTTC.

This clonotype was found many times. The rearrangement joins TRBV4-2 to TRBJ2-7; tentative D call: TRBD1 (5 bases). With 4 bases removed from V and 2 bases from J, the gap between germline ends came to 12 bases. CDR1 is LGHNA, CDR2 YNFKEQ, per germline. This CDR3 has 14 amino acids. CDR3 sequence: CASSRSLDTYEQYF. The CDR3 DNA reads TGTGCCAGCAGCCGGAGCTTGGACACCTACGAGCAGTACTTC.

This clonotype qualifies as medium-sized (0.01 to 0.1%). The chain uses TRBV7-9 and TRBJ1-6, with TRBD1 matching over 7 bases. The CDR3 sequence is 15 residues long. In germline, CDR1 is SEHNR, CDR2 FQNEAQ (reference sequence). V dropped 6 bases and J dropped 4; count of bases not matched to a gene: 6. CDR3 DNA: TGTGCCAGCAGTCCGGACAGGTTTTATAATTCACCCCTCCACTTT. It encodes CASSPDRFYNSPLHF.

By share, this clonotype ranks as medium-sized. The rearrangement joins TRBV4-3 to TRBJ2-3, with TRBD2 matching over 9 bases. This CDR3 has 17 amino acids. The V gene's germline CDR1 is LGHNA and CDR2 YSLEER. After removal of 0 bases from V and 1 base from J, the junction contained 5 bases not matched to a gene. Here the CDR3 reads CASSQERGGAGTDTQYF. DNA for the CDR3: TGCGCCAGCAGCCAAGAGCGCGGGGGGGCTGGCACAGATACGCAGTATTTT.

The chain uses TRBV20-1 and TRBJ2-6; D unclear. Germline V gene data show CDR1 as DFQATT and CDR2 as SNEGSKA (reference sequence). With 2 bases removed from V and 1 base from J, the gap between germline ends came to 15 bases. CDR3 size: 17 residues. The CDR3 sequence is CSARSEVGGSGANVLTF. CDR3 nucleotide sequence: TGCAGTGCTAGATCAGAGGTGGGCGGTTCTGGGGCCAACGTCCTGACTTTC.

Only a few counts were recorded for this clonotype. The rearrangement uses TRBV20-1 and TRBJ2-2, with D unresolved. CDR3 length: 13 amino acids. V lost 3 bases and J 6 bases, leaving 11 bases between the germline ends. Germline CDR1 is DFQATT and CDR2 is SNEGSKA (reference sequence). CDR3 loop: CSASPLRAGELFF. The CDR3 bases are TGCAGTGCTAGTCCCCTTAGGGCCGGGGAGCTGTTTTTT.

The chain employs TRBV12-3 or TRBV12-4 and TRBJ2-7; D not certain. Trimming took off 1 base at V and 3 bases at J, with 7 bases between the two ends. This CDR3 contains 13 residues. The CDR3 sequence is CASSLGSVYEQYF. The DNA of the CDR3 is TGTGCCAGCAGTTTAGGATCCGTCTACGAGCAGTACTTC.

This rearrangement joins TRBV5-8 to TRBJ1-6; the D is unclear. The CDR3 is 12 residues long. The V and J ends lost 1 base and 10 bases respectively, with 6 bases between them. The germline CDR1 and CDR2 sequences are SGHTS and YDEGEE. The CDR3 region is CASSLWSSPLHF. The CDR3 DNA sequence: TGTGCCAGCAGCTTGTGGAGCTCACCCCTCCACTTT. Together with reference TRBV5-8 and TRBJ1-6, the CDR3 gives the full variable domain: EAGVTQSPTHLIKTRGQQATLRCSPISGHTSVYWYQQALGLGLQFLLWYDEGEERNRGNFPPRFSGRQFPNYSSELNVNALELEDSALYLCASSLWSSPLHFGNGTRLTVT.

This rearrangement joins TRBV2 to TRBJ1-2, with D unclear. Looked up from germline, CDR1 is SNHLY and CDR2 is FYNNEI. CDR3 length: 14 amino acids. Between the trimmed V and J ends, which lost 2 bases and 4 bases, there was a span of 11 bases. The CDR3 DNA reads TGTGCCAGCAGTGAACGACCCGTCTCCTATGGCTACACCTTC. It codes for CASSERPVSYGYTF.

By share, this clonotype ranks as medium-sized (0.01 to 0.1%). This rearrangement joins TRBV2 to TRBJ2-1; 12 bases are shared with TRBD2. The CDR3 has 14 amino acids. V lost 5 bases to trimming and J lost 7 bases; unmatched junction nucleotides: 3. Germline values: CDR1 SNHLY, CDR2 FYNNEI. CDR3: CASSPGLAGNEQFF. CDR3 sequence (DNA): TGTGCCAGCAGTCCGGGACTAGCGGGTAATGAGCAGTTCTTC.

This clonotype is judged large (0.1 to 1%). This chain connects TRBV11-1 to TRBJ1-1; D is undetermined. The CDR3 runs 15 residues. Trimming took 1 base from V and 1 from J, leaving 10 bases between them. The germline V gene encodes CDR1 SGHAT and CDR2 FQDESV (reference sequence). Written as DNA, the CDR3 is TGTGCCAGCAGCTTAGGTCGACGGACGAACACTGAAGCTTTCTTT. It translates to CASSLGRRTNTEAFF. Complete variable domain (other parts from reference TRBV11-1 and TRBJ1-1): EAEVAQSPRYKITEKSQAVAFWCDPISGHATLYWYRQILGQGPELLVQFQDESVVDDSQLPKDRFSAERLKGVDSTLKIQPAELGDSAMYLCASSLGRRTNTEAFFGQGTRLTVV.

Within the sample, this clonotype is medium-sized. The chain is built from TRBV4-3 and TRBJ1-3; D may be TRBD1 (5 bases). The CDR3 contains 17 residues. V was shortened by 0 bases and J by 4 bases, with 16 bases between the two germline ends. Germline-derived CDR1 and CDR2 are LGHNA and YSLEER. The CDR3 loop is CASSQDLGGTLGNTIYF. For the CDR3, the DNA is TGCGCCAGCAGCCAAGATCTGGGGGGGACTCTCGGAAACACCATATATTTT.

This clonotype occurred a few times. The CDR3 is CASSLGRVYHGYTF. DNA of the CDR3: TGTGCCAGCAGCTTGGGCAGGGTCTACCATGGCTACACCTTC. The V call is TRBV7-2, the J call TRBJ1-2; possible D gene TRBD1, 5 bases. CDR1 SGHTA and CDR2 FQGNSA come from the germline V gene. The CDR3 is 14 amino acids. V lost 3 bases and J 6 bases, leaving 14 bases between the germline ends.

This clonotype was counted ten times or more. The V call is TRBV5-8, the J call TRBJ1-5; D remains unclear. Germline V lookup: CDR1 SGHTS, CDR2 YDEGEE. The CDR3 contains 16 residues. The ends were cut back, 0 bases at V and 9 bases at J, with 19 bases in the middle. CDR3 protein: CASSLAFFSGSAPQHF. The CDR3 DNA is TGTGCCAGCAGCTTGGCCTTTTTTTCAGGTTCCGCGCCCCAGCATTTT.

Ten or more counts support this clonotype. The rearrangement uses TRBV3-1 and TRBJ1-4; 8 positions match TRBD1. Germline loops: CDR1 LGHDT, CDR2 YNNKEL (reference sequence). CDR3 size: 15 residues. V gave up 0 bases and J gave up 7 bases; unmatched junction bases: 4. DNA of the CDR3: TGTGCCAGCAGCCAAGAAGGACAGGGCGGTGAAAAACTGTTTTTT. This codes for CASSQEGQGGEKLFF.